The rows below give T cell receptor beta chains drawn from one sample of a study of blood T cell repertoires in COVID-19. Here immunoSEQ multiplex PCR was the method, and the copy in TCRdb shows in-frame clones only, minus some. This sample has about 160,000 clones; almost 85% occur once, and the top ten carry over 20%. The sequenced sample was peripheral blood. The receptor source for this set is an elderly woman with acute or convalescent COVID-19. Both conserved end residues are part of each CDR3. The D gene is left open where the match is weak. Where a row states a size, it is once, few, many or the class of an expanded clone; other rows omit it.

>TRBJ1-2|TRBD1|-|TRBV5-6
TGTGCCAGCAGCTTGCCGGTGGTGGGGACAGGGGGCTTATATGGCTACACCTTC
CASSLPVVGTGGLYGYTF
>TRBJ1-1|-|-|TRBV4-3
TGCGCCAGCAGCCAAGATAATGTTGCCCGCGCTGAAGCTTTCTTT
CASSQDNVARAEAFF
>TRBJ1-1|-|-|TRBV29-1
TGCAGCGTGGCCCCCGAAGCTTTCTTT
CSVAPEAFF
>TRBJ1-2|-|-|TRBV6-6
TGTGCCAGCAGTTATAGTGACAGCTATGGCTACACCTTC
CASSYSDSYGYTF
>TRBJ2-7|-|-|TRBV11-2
TGTGCCAGCAGCTCAACAGCCTCAGTATACGAGCAGTACTTC
CASSSTASVYEQYF
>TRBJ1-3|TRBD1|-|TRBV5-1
TGCGCCAGCAGCTTAGAGACAGGGGGCGGCTCTGGAAACACCATATATTTT
CASSLETGGGSGNTIYF
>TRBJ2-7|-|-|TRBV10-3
TGTGCCATCAGTGAGTCGACCAACAGGGCGTACTTC
CAISESTNRAYF
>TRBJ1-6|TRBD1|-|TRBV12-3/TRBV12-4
TGTGCCAGCCAAACAGGGGGCTTGTCACCCCTCCACTTT
CASQTGGLSPLHF
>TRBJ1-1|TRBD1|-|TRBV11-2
TGTGCCAGCAGCTTAGGGACAGGGACTGAAGCTTTCTTT
CASSLGTGTEAFF
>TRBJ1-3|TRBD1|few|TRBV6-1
TGTGCCAGCAGTGCCGAGGACAGGAGGGCGGGAAACACCATATATTTT
CASSAEDRRAGNTIYF
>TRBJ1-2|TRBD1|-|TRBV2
TGTGCCAGCAGTTTCCCCGGGACAGTCTATGGCTACACCTTC
CASSFPGTVYGYTF
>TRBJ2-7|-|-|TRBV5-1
TGCGCCAGCAGCACCTCCTGGAGGACCTACGAGCAGTACTTC
CASSTSWRTYEQYF
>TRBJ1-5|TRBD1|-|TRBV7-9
TGTGCCAGCAGCAGCAGGGGGGATAGCAATCAGCCCCAGCATTTT
CASSSRGDSNQPQHF
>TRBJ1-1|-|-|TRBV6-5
TGTGCCAGCAACGAACAGGGTGGAACTGAAGCTTTCTTT
CASNEQGGTEAFF
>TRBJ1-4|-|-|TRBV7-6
TGTGCCAGCAGCTTACGGCAGGGTGGAGAAAAACTGTTTTTT
CASSLRQGGEKLFF